This T cell receptor beta chain was sequenced in a study of T cells in localized non-small cell lung cancer. Sequenced by immunoSEQ multiplex PCR; TCRdb stores in-frame clones only, minus some. The sample shows about a thousand clones, about 20% of them seen only once. Sequenced here: normal lung tissue next to the tumor, sampled before any cancer treatment. This TCR derives from a female donor over 55 with stage I lung adenocarcinoma.

The CDR3 region has the DNA TGTGCCTGGAATCCTGTGGGGGGCGCGTTCTTC. Its translation is CAWNPVGGAFF. The V gene is TRBV30, the J gene TRBJ2-1; either TRBD1 or TRBD2 may supply D (6 bases each). Germline CDR1 and CDR2: GTSNPN and SVGIG (reference sequence). V gave up 4 bases and J gave up 15 bases, with 16 bases separating them. The CDR3 has 11 amino acids.